This TCR beta chain was captured in a study of PD-L1 blockade in urothelial cancer. Looking at the study overall: Atezolizumab 1,200 mg was given intravenously every 3 weeks, starting 2014.

Time point indicated: peripheral blood 6 weeks after treatment start. Locally advanced or metastatic urothelial carcinoma affected all patients. The investigators introduced synthetic TCR analog templates into each PCR as spikes. TCRdb's table, derived via immunoSEQ multiplex PCR, lists solely in-frame clones and lacks some. The sample contains 35,000 to 45,000 clones, about 89% of which appear only once. This specimen was PBMCs, taken around atezolizumab (anti-PD-L1) treatment. This sequence was found in a man in his sixties or seventies with urothelial cancer.

The CDR3, as DNA: TGTGCCATCAGCGAAATGGGACTAGCGGGGGACCCTGGGGCCAACGTCCTGACTTTC. Its protein is CAISEMGLAGDPGANVLTF. This chain uses TRBV10-3 with TRBJ2-6, with 14 bases that match TRBD2. The germline V gene encodes CDR1 ENHRY and CDR2 SYGVKD. The CDR3 contains 19 residues. The trim removed 6 bases at V and 2 bases at J, leaving 9 bases unmatched.